A single sample is the source of the 28 T cell receptor beta chains below, sequenced in a study of OX40 agonist ivuxolimab in advanced cancers. Here immunoSEQ multiplex PCR was the method, and the copy in TCRdb shows in-frame clones only, minus some. Of some 81,000 clones detected, almost 85% appear once; the ten largest clones hold approximately 0.63%. The source was CD4+ or CD8+ T cells sorted from blood, collected in a trial of the OX40 agonist ivuxolimab. These receptors all come from an adult with an advanced solid tumor such as melanoma, head and neck, liver or kidney cancer.

This chain joins TRBV10-3 and TRBJ1-2; D remains ambiguous. Germline-derived CDR1 and CDR2 are ENHRY and SYGVKD. The V end was cut by 0 bases, the J end by 8 bases, with 13 bases between. CDR3 length equals 14 residues. The chain's CDR3 is CAISESLNGRGYTF. The CDR3 nucleotides are TGTGCCATCAGTGAGTCGTTGAACGGAAGGGGCTACACCTTC.

The chain is built from TRBV5-4 and TRBJ2-7; 7 nucleotides align to TRBD1. The CDR3 runs 14 residues. In germline, CDR1 is SGHNT, CDR2 YYREEE (reference sequence). V was pared by 4 bases and J by 2 bases, with 6 bases of the junction left unmatched. The DNA for the CDR3 is TGTGCCAGCAGCCGCCGGGACAGTACCTACGAGCAGTACTTC. It translates to CASSRRDSTYEQYF.

The genes are TRBV23-1 and TRBJ1-1, with TRBD1 as a possible D gene (6 bases). TRBV23-1 has ORF status, its function being uncertain. The V end lost 3 bases, the J end lost 0 bases, and 11 bases lay between the germline ends. The CDR3 contains 15 residues. CDR3 DNA sequence: TGCGCCAGCAGTCATCGTAAGGGGGTGAACACTGAAGCTTTCTTT. Protein product: CASSHRKGVNTEAFF.

The rearrangement links TRBV11-2 to TRBJ2-7, with TRBD1 matching over 7 bases. CDR1 and CDR2 (germline): SGHAT, FQNNGV. The CDR3 spans 13 residues. V shed 5 bases and J 5 bases; nucleotides not matched to a gene: 6. The CDR3 DNA reads TGTGCCAGCAGCCCCCAACAGGGGAACGAGCAGTACTTC. Protein: CASSPQQGNEQYF.

In this sample, this clone turned up once. The V call is TRBV5-1, the J call TRBJ2-7; 8 bases line up with TRBD1. V lost 3 bases to trimming and J lost 1 base; unmatched junction nucleotides: 18. Germline CDR1 SGHRS, CDR2 YFSETQ. This CDR3 has 19 amino acids. The CDR3 DNA is TGCGCCAGCAGCTCAGGACAGGGCAGGACTCCCAAGGAATCCTACGAGCAGTACTTC. As protein: CASSSGQGRTPKESYEQYF.

The table lists this clone with a count of one. The chain combines TRBV5-5 with TRBJ2-3; 13 bases map to TRBD2. With 1 base clipped from V and 4 bases from J, the junction kept 0 bases outside the gene matches. The CDR3 covers 15 residues. From germline, CDR1 is SGHKS and CDR2 YYEKEE (reference sequence). Written as DNA, the CDR3 is TGTGCCAGCAGCTTGACTAGCGGGGGGGCAGATACGCAGTATTTT. Translating it yields CASSLTSGGADTQYF.

This clone was observed once. The chain couples TRBV19 to TRBJ1-4; no definite D call. CDR3 length: 18 residues. Trimming took 7 bases from V and 7 from J, leaving 28 bases between them. Germline CDR1 reads LNHDA; CDR2 reads SQIVND (reference sequence). The CDR3 spells CASTHLGEGARSVEKLFF. The CDR3 DNA is TGTGCCAGTACCCACCTTGGGGAGGGTGCTAGGTCGGTTGAAAAACTGTTTTTT.

CDR3 nucleotide sequence: TGTGCCAGCAGCTCCGACCCGACTAGGAGAGACTCTGGGGCCAACGTCCTGACTTTC. Its protein product is CASSSDPTRRDSGANVLTF. The gene calls are TRBV7-3 and TRBJ2-6, with D possibly TRBD2 on 6 matching bases. Between the trimmed V and J ends, which lost 4 bases and 0 bases, there was a span of 19 bases. This CDR3 is 19 amino acids long. Looked up from germline, CDR1 is SGHTA and CDR2 is FQGTGA.

The V gene is TRBV18, the J gene TRBJ2-1, with TRBD1 as a possible D gene (5 bases). V was clipped by 4 bases and J by 6 bases, with 13 bases between them. This CDR3 is 14 amino acids long. Per the germline V gene, CDR1 is KGHSH and CDR2 is LQKENI. The CDR3 loop reads CASSLPGRANEQFF. The CDR3 DNA reads TGTGCCAGCTCACTACCCGGCAGGGCCAATGAGCAGTTCTTC.

The V call is TRBV20-1, the J call TRBJ1-2; D is unresolved. Per the germline V gene, CDR1 is DFQATT and CDR2 is SNEGSKA (reference sequence). The CDR3 contains 11 residues. Between the trimmed V and J ends, which lost 8 bases and 0 bases, there was a span of 7 bases. CDR3 DNA: TGCAGTCCGTCCCCTAACTATGGCTACACCTTC. It specifies CSPSPNYGYTF.

The chain combines TRBV19 with TRBJ2-6, with D tentatively TRBD1 (6 bases). Germline CDR1 reads LNHDA; CDR2 reads SQIVND (reference sequence). The CDR3 loop spans 19 amino acids. V was pared by 4 bases and J by 2 bases, with 21 bases between. The CDR3 region has the DNA TGTGCCAGTAGTACTAGGACAGTTGGTATAGGAGCTGGGGCCAACGTCCTGACTTTC. Protein: CASSTRTVGIGAGANVLTF.

There are a few counts of this clone. This rearrangement joins TRBV18 to TRBJ1-1; D remains ambiguous. Germline CDR1 KGHSH, CDR2 LQKENI. Trimming took 1 base from V and 3 from J, leaving 12 bases between them. The CDR3 is 15 residues long. The CDR3 sequence: CASSPRASRHTEAFF. CDR3 bases: TGTGCCAGCTCACCACGGGCTTCTCGGCACACTGAAGCTTTCTTT.

Written as DNA, the CDR3 is TGTGCCAGCCAGCCGGGGGAGCTGTTTTTT. Translation gives CASQPGELFF. This chain joins TRBV7-9 and TRBJ2-2; D remains unclear. The CDR3 consists of 10 residues. The V gene lost 8 bases and the J gene lost 8 bases, with 6 bases spanning the gap. Germline lookup yields CDR1 SEHNR and CDR2 FQNEAQ (reference sequence).

The CDR3 nucleotides read TGTGCCAGCAGCTCCCGAAATGGGGGAGAGACCCAGTACTTC. Its protein is CASSSRNGGETQYF. V and J are TRBV7-2 and TRBJ2-5; TRBD1 or TRBD2 may be the D gene (5 bases each). V lost 4 bases and J lost 4, with 13 bases in between. This CDR3 region has 14 residues. Per the germline V gene, CDR1 is SGHTA and CDR2 is FQGNSA.

The J gene is TRBJ2-3, the V gene TRBV5-4; D gene unclear. The V end lost 4 bases, the J end lost 4 bases, and 10 bases lay between the germline ends. CDR1 and CDR2 (germline): SGHNT, YYREEE (reference sequence). The CDR3 consists of 13 residues. The CDR3 DNA reads as TGTGCCAGCAGCACGGTATGGGCAGATACGCAGTATTTT. Encoded protein: CASSTVWADTQYF. The variable domain in full, completed from reference TRBV5-4 and TRBJ2-3, reads ETGVTQSPTHLIKTRGQQVTLRCSSQSGHNTVSWYQQALGQGPQFIFQYYREEENGRGNFPPRFSGLQFPNYSSELNVNALELDDSALYLCASSTVWADTQYFGPGTRLTVL.

The CDR3, as DNA: TGTGCCAGCAGCGGAGGGGGCGGTCATCGGCTGGATGGCTACACCTTC. This encodes CASSGGGGHRLDGYTF. J is TRBJ1-2 and V is TRBV7-2; 7 nucleotides match TRBD1. The germline CDR1 and CDR2 sequences are SGHTA and FQGNSA. J lost 6 bases, V lost 5 bases, and 15 bases had no gene match. The CDR3 spans 16 residues.

On this clone: The same CDR3 arises from other DNA sequences in this sample as well. CDR3 nucleotides: TGCGCCAGCAGCTTGGGACTAGCGGGGGGGCAAGAGACCCAGTACTTC. It is translated as CASSLGLAGGQETQYF. The chain employs TRBV5-1 and TRBJ2-5; 14 nucleotides align to TRBD2. The germline V gene encodes CDR1 SGHRS and CDR2 YFSETQ. Losses at the gene ends were 0 bases for V and 2 bases for J; bases not matched to a gene: 0. The CDR3 covers 16 residues.

The rearrangement joins TRBV5-4 to TRBJ2-5; 15 nucleotides align to TRBD2. The germline CDR1 and CDR2 sequences are SGHNT and YYREEE (reference sequence). The CDR3 covers 16 residues. The ends lost 3 bases at V and 2 bases at J; junction bases unmatched: 2. CDR3 DNA sequence: TGTGCCAGCAGCTCTGGACTAGCGGGGGGGCAAGAGACCCAGTACTTC. This gives the protein CASSSGLAGGQETQYF.

As regards this clone: Other DNA sequences from this sample encode an identical CDR3 as well. This chain connects TRBV6-1 to TRBJ1-5, with D possibly matching TRBD1 (5 bases). The germline gives CDR1 MNHNS, CDR2 SASEGT. This CDR3 comprises 14 residues. V lost 6 bases and J lost 3, with 12 bases in between. The CDR3 DNA reads TGTGCCAGCAGGGGGGAACAGTCCAATCAGCCCCAGCATTTT. Amino acid sequence: CASRGEQSNQPQHF.

This rearrangement joins TRBV4-3 to TRBJ2-5; D is unclear. This CDR3 has 13 residues. Trimming pared 5 bases from V and 5 bases from J, leaving 12 bases between. CDR1 and CDR2 from the germline V gene are LGHNA and YSLEER. The DNA of the CDR3 is TGCGCCAGCAGCTGGGCGAAGGGCGAGACCCAGTACTTC. This gives the protein CASSWAKGETQYF.

This chain uses TRBV5-5 with TRBJ1-2; no firm D call. The length of the CDR3 is 12 residues. Trimming took off 5 bases at V and 8 bases at J, with 13 bases between the two ends. CDR1 SGHKS and CDR2 YYEKEE come from the germline V gene (reference sequence). The CDR3 loop is CASRKAGSGYTF. In DNA, the CDR3 is TGTGCCAGCAGGAAGGCCGGTTCCGGCTACACCTTC.

V and J are TRBV19 and TRBJ1-6, with D possibly matching TRBD1 (6 bases). Trimming left V 5 bases short and J 5 bases short, with 16 bases between. Germline values: CDR1 LNHDA, CDR2 SQIVND (reference sequence). The CDR3 covers 16 residues. CDR3 nucleotides: TGTGCCAGTAGTCGGGCGGGGGCGCGGGATAATTCACCCCTCCACTTT. Protein product: CASSRAGARDNSPLHF.

This sequence joins TRBV19 and TRBJ1-1, with D hard to call. The V and J ends lost 2 bases and 4 bases respectively, with 14 bases between them. The CDR3 runs to 15 residues. From germline, CDR1 is LNHDA and CDR2 SQIVND (reference sequence). The CDR3 region has the DNA TGTGCCAGTAGTATACCCCGGCGGGAGTCCACTGAAGCTTTCTTT. It is translated as CASSIPRRESTEAFF.

As regards this clone: The sample contains more than one DNA sequence encoding this CDR3. The V call is TRBV18, the J call TRBJ2-7; 12 bases are a match to TRBD2. V shed 3 bases and J 3 bases; nucleotides not matched to a gene: 0. This CDR3 is 14 amino acids long. Germline V gene sequence: CDR1 KGHSH, CDR2 LQKENI. The CDR3 DNA follows: TGTGCCAGCTCACCGGGACTAGCGGGCTACGAGCAGTACTTC. Residues: CASSPGLAGYEQYF.

The chain carries TRBV19 and TRBJ1-4; 7 nucleotides match TRBD1. The CDR3 sequence is 16 residues long. The junction had 14 bases not matched to a gene; V was cut back by 5 bases and J by 8 bases. Germline loops: CDR1 LNHDA, CDR2 SQIVND (reference sequence). The CDR3 bases are TGTGCCAGTAGTCCTAGGGGGACAGTCGGGTCCGAAAAACTGTTTTTT. Translation: CASSPRGTVGSEKLFF.

This chain uses TRBV28 with TRBJ2-7; no reliable D call. This CDR3 is built from 12 residues. Germline CDR1 is MDHEN and CDR2 is SYDVKM. V gave up 2 bases and J gave up 6 bases, with 8 bases separating them. The CDR3 DNA is TGTGCCAGCAGTTTACTTAGGGCCGAGCAGTACTTC. Encoded protein: CASSLLRAEQYF.

The DNA of the CDR3 is TGTGCCAGCAGCTCCAGGTTGGCCGGGGAGCTGTTTTTT. The encoded protein is CASSSRLAGELFF. The V and J genes are TRBV7-3 and TRBJ2-2; unclear D gene. This CDR3 comprises 13 residues. Between the trimmed V and J ends, which lost 4 bases and 6 bases, there was a span of 9 bases. From germline, CDR1 is SGHTA and CDR2 FQGTGA.

The chain carries TRBV7-3 and TRBJ2-1; 8 positions match TRBD1. The trim removed 4 bases at V and 7 bases at J, leaving 0 bases unmatched. The CDR3 consists of 12 residues. Germline CDR1 SGHTA, CDR2 FQGTGA. CDR3 coding DNA: TGTGCCAGCAGCTACAGGGGGAATGAGCAGTTCTTC. Translation: CASSYRGNEQFF.